Presented here are 28 T cell receptor beta chains from one specimen sequenced in a study of control samples from healthy donors and cancer patients. Only in-frame clones appear in the TCRdb table, and some are missing; sequencing was by immunoSEQ multiplex PCR. The data contain just over 20,000 clones, 80% to 90% of them singletons. The sample comprised PBMCs. These TCRs come from a man between 60 and 70 years old with colorectal cancer.

The chain has TRBV6-5 and TRBJ1-4; 7 bases are shared with TRBD1. Germline CDR1 is MNHEY and CDR2 is SVGAGI. V gave up 7 bases and J gave up 8 bases; unmatched junction bases: 10. The CDR3 is made up of 14 amino acids. The CDR3 DNA follows: TGTGCCAGCAAAGCAGCACAGGGGAAGGAAAAACTGTTTTTT. It encodes CASKAAQGKEKLFF.

This clone was counted once. The genes are TRBV4-1 and TRBJ2-3, with D perhaps matching TRBD2 (6 bases). In germline, CDR1 is MGHRA, CDR2 YSYEKL. Trimming left V 4 bases short and J 1 base short, with 12 bases between. The CDR3 length is 15 residues. CDR3 sequence (DNA): TGCGCCAGCAGCCGGAAGAGGGAGGGCACAGATACGCAGTATTTT. This sequence encodes CASSRKREGTDTQYF.

In its sample, this clone was seen a few times. The chain employs TRBV4-1 and TRBJ1-4; no definite D call. V gave up 4 bases and J gave up 6 bases, with 6 bases separating them. In germline, CDR1 is MGHRA, CDR2 YSYEKL. This CDR3 is built from 12 residues. The CDR3 DNA follows: TGCGCCAGCAGCCGCTTAGATGAAAAACTGTTTTTT. This gives the protein CASSRLDEKLFF.

This rearrangement joins TRBV29-1 to TRBJ2-4, with D maybe TRBD2 (6 bases). There are 13 residues in the CDR3. Germline V gene sequence: CDR1 SQVTM, CDR2 ANQGSEA. The V end lost 4 bases, the J end lost 3 bases, and 10 bases lay between the germline ends. In DNA, the CDR3 is TGCAGCGTTGTCGGCGGGGTCAAAAACATTCAGTACTTC. Amino acids: CSVVGGVKNIQYF.

The rearrangement joins TRBV6-5 to TRBJ2-5; tentatively, D is TRBD2 (5 bases). V lost 10 bases to trimming and J lost 0 bases, with 9 bases between them. The CDR3 length is 12 residues. The V gene's germline CDR1 is MNHEY and CDR2 SVGAGI. CDR3 nucleotides: TGTGCCACCACGCGGGACCAAGAGACCCAGTACTTC. Encoded protein: CATTRDQETQYF.

The chain couples TRBV5-1 to TRBJ1-4; perhaps TRBD1 as D (5 bases). This CDR3 has 14 residues. Per the germline V gene, CDR1 is SGHRS and CDR2 is YFSETQ. Trimming stripped 5 bases from V and 3 bases from J, with 11 bases between. Written as DNA, the CDR3 is TGCGCCAGCAGGTCGGGGCCCTCTAATGAAAAACTGTTTTTT. It yields the protein CASRSGPSNEKLFF. Based on the CDR3 plus reference TRBV5-1 and TRBJ1-4, the full variable domain is KAGVTQTPRYLIKTRGQQVTLSCSPISGHRSVSWYQQTPGQGLQFLFEYFSETQRNKGNFPGRFSGRQFSNSRSEMNVSTLELGDSALYLCASRSGPSNEKLFFGSGTQLSVL.

This clone was observed once. The chain is built from TRBV6-5 and TRBJ2-3, with no clear D. Looked up from germline, CDR1 is MNHEY and CDR2 is SVGAGI. The CDR3 contains 14 residues. V was shortened by 2 bases and J by 1 base, with 7 bases between the two germline ends. The CDR3: CASSYSWGTDTQYF. The DNA of the CDR3 is TGTGCCAGCAGTTACAGTTGGGGCACAGATACGCAGTATTTT.

This clone turned up a few times. The chain has TRBV5-1 and TRBJ1-1, with 10 bases lining up with TRBD1. In germline, CDR1 is SGHRS, CDR2 YFSETQ. V shed 2 bases and J 5 bases; nucleotides not matched to a gene: 12. The CDR3 runs 17 residues. The CDR3 is CASSFGGGQGSMTEAFF. In DNA form, the CDR3 reads TGCGCCAGCAGCTTTGGTGGGGGACAGGGGTCGATGACTGAAGCTTTCTTT.

This sequence joins TRBV2 and TRBJ1-2, with 7 bases identical to TRBD1. Germline CDR1 SNHLY, CDR2 FYNNEI. The V and J ends lost 6 bases and 2 bases, in that order; junction bases with no gene match: 3. The CDR3 is made up of 13 amino acids. The CDR3 reads CASREDRNYGYTF. CDR3 DNA sequence: TGTGCCAGCAGGGAGGACAGGAACTATGGCTACACCTTC.

This chain links TRBV20-1 with TRBJ2-3; 11 bases match TRBD2. Per germline, CDR1 DFQATT and CDR2 SNEGSKA (reference sequence). V lost 3 bases and J lost 3; bases outside the gene matches: 5. The CDR3 is made up of 15 amino acids. The CDR3 nucleotides are TGCAGTGCTAGTCGGCTAGCGGGGGGTACAGATACGCAGTATTTT. Translation gives CSASRLAGGTDTQYF.

The genes are TRBV14 and TRBJ2-3; no clear D gene. The germline V and J ends were trimmed by 1 base and 1 base, with 9 bases remaining between them. Germline lookup yields CDR1 SGHDN and CDR2 FVKESK. The CDR3 spans 15 residues. Here the CDR3 reads CASSQVGVGTDTQYF. The CDR3 coding sequence is TGTGCCAGCAGCCAAGTGGGTGTAGGCACAGATACGCAGTATTTT. The whole variable domain, remainder taken from reference TRBV14 and TRBJ2-3, is EAGVTQFPSHSVIEKGQTVTLRCDPISGHDNLYWYRRVMGKEIKFLLHFVKESKQDESGMPNNRFLAERTGGTYSTLKVQPAELEDSGVYFCASSQVGVGTDTQYFGPGTRLTVL.

The CDR3 DNA sequence: TGTGCCAGCAGCTTGGCGTCGACAGGGGTGGACACCTTC. Protein product: CASSLASTGVDTF. This chain links TRBV5-5 with TRBJ1-2, with 8 positions matching TRBD1. Germline trimming cut 0 bases from V and 12 bases from J; bases unmatched to any gene: 7. Germline V lookup: CDR1 SGHKS, CDR2 YYEKEE (reference sequence). The CDR3 consists of 13 residues.

The V call is TRBV5-6, the J call TRBJ2-7, with D perhaps matching TRBD1 (5 bases). The V end was cut by 1 base, the J end by 3 bases, with 14 bases between. The length of the CDR3 is 15 residues. CDR1 and CDR2 from the germline V gene are SGHDT and YYEEEE. The chain's CDR3 is CASSLRTRVIYEQYF. In DNA, the CDR3 is TGTGCCAGCAGCTTGAGGACCAGGGTAATCTACGAGCAGTACTTC. The whole variable domain, remainder taken from reference TRBV5-6 and TRBJ2-7, is DAGVTQSPTHLIKTRGQQVTLRCSPKSGHDTVSWYQQALGQGPQFIFQYYEEEERQRGNFPDRFSGHQFPNYSSELNVNALLLGDSALYLCASSLRTRVIYEQYFGPGTRLTVT.

The gene calls are TRBV5-1 and TRBJ2-3; D ambiguous. CDR3 length: 16 residues. V was trimmed by 6 bases and J by 0 bases, leaving 17 bases between them. Germline V CDR1 and CDR2: SGHRS, YFSETQ. The CDR3 DNA sequence: TGCGCCAGCAAAAATAGGACGGTCGGGAGCACAGATACGCAGTATTTT. Its translation: CASKNRTVGSTDTQYF.

The chain is built from TRBV12-5 and TRBJ2-3, with 8 bases lining up with TRBD1. Unmatched junction bases numbered 1, after V lost 1 base and J lost 4 bases. The CDR3 length is 14 residues. CDR1 and CDR2 (germline): LGHNT, FRNRAP. CDR3: CASGLGQGPDTQYF. DNA of the CDR3: TGTGCTAGTGGTTTGGGACAGGGGCCAGATACGCAGTATTTT.

For the CDR3, the DNA is TGTGCCAGCAGCTTAAACAGGGACAACACTGAAGCTTTCTTT. Translated: CASSLNRDNTEAFF. The chain has TRBV11-2 and TRBJ1-1; tentative D call: TRBD1 (6 bases). V lost 2 bases and J lost 2, with 9 bases in between. Germline V gene sequence: CDR1 SGHAT, CDR2 FQNNGV. The CDR3 is made up of 14 amino acids.

The J gene is TRBJ2-1, the V gene TRBV5-1; 13 bases are a match to TRBD2. From germline, CDR1 is SGHRS and CDR2 YFSETQ. This CDR3 region has 16 residues. With 3 bases clipped from V and 7 bases from J, the junction kept 7 bases outside the gene matches. The CDR3, as DNA: TGCGCCAGCAGCTCAACCCCGGGACTAGCGGGGAATGAGCAGTTCTTC. It codes for CASSSTPGLAGNEQFF.

The chain couples TRBV9 to TRBJ1-2, with D hard to call. Germline V gives CDR1 SGDLS, CDR2 YYNGEE. V was shortened by 0 bases and J by 0 bases, with 9 bases between the two germline ends. The CDR3 is made up of 15 amino acids. The chain's CDR3 is CASSVALTANYGYTF. Written as DNA, the CDR3 is TGTGCCAGCAGCGTAGCTCTCACAGCTAACTATGGCTACACCTTC.

The chain is built from TRBV30 and TRBJ2-2; D ambiguous. Trimming left V 1 base short and J 2 bases short, with 8 bases between. Germline V gene lookup returns CDR1 GTSNPN and CDR2 SVGIG (reference sequence). This CDR3 is built from 14 residues. CDR3 sequence reads: CAWSARKNTGELFF. The DNA of the CDR3 is TGTGCCTGGAGTGCGAGGAAAAACACCGGGGAGCTGTTTTTT.

J is TRBJ2-3 and V is TRBV4-3; either TRBD1 or TRBD2 may supply D (5 bases each). Deletions cut 1 base from V and 3 bases from J, with 17 bases between. Germline CDR1 and CDR2: LGHNA and YSLEER. The length of the CDR3 is 17 residues. The CDR3 region is CASSQGGWGAYTDTQYF. CDR3 nucleotide sequence: TGCGCCAGCAGCCAAGGGGGGTGGGGAGCTTATACAGATACGCAGTATTTT.

The chain carries TRBV7-9 and TRBJ2-5; D is possibly TRBD1 (5 bases). Germline lookup yields CDR1 SEHNR and CDR2 FQNEAQ (reference sequence). This CDR3 region has 14 residues. V was trimmed by 2 bases and J by 2 bases, leaving 9 bases between them. CDR3 residues: CASSLLGVQETQYF. CDR3 DNA: TGTGCCAGCAGCTTACTAGGGGTTCAAGAGACCCAGTACTTC.

The chain combines TRBV6-2 or TRBV6-3 with TRBJ2-5; D not resolved. Germline CDR1 reads MNHEY; CDR2 reads SVGEGT. Deletions cut 6 bases from V and 5 bases from J, with 10 bases between. CDR3 length: 12 amino acids. As DNA, the CDR3 is TGTGCCAGCAGCCCCGTCGCCGAGACCCAGTACTTC. It encodes CASSPVAETQYF.

The V gene is TRBV5-1, the J gene TRBJ1-2; TRBD1 matches 8 bases. This CDR3 contains 17 residues. The germline V gene has CDR1 SGHRS and CDR2 YFSETQ. J was trimmed by 4 bases and V by 0 bases; bases with no gene match: 11. Written as DNA, the CDR3 is TGCGCCAGCAGCTTGGACGGGACAGGCCAAGGGGGCTATGGCTACACCTTC. This codes for CASSLDGTGQGGYGYTF.

This clone was seen a handful of times. The J gene is TRBJ1-1, the V gene TRBV6-1; D uncertain. Germline CDR1 is MNHNS and CDR2 is SASEGT. The germline V and J ends were trimmed by 2 bases and 0 bases, with 4 bases remaining between them. The length of the CDR3 is 13 residues. CDR3 coding DNA: TGTGCCAGCAGTGAAAGTGTGAACACTGAAGCTTTCTTT. Protein: CASSESVNTEAFF.

This clone was found once. J is TRBJ2-3 and V is TRBV5-8; no reliable D call. The V gene's germline CDR1 is SGHTS and CDR2 YDEGEE. This CDR3 has 11 amino acids. V lost 2 bases, J lost 10 bases, and 8 bases lay in between. CDR3 DNA: TGTGCCAGCAGCTTATCATATCCGCAGTATTTT. Translated, it gives CASSLSYPQYF.

This chain uses TRBV12-5 with TRBJ2-1; perhaps TRBD2 as D (7 bases). The CDR3 contains 13 residues. V gave up 5 bases and J gave up 10 bases, with 15 bases separating them. Germline V lookup: CDR1 LGHNT, CDR2 FRNRAP. The CDR3 nucleotides read TGTGCTAGTGGTCCTGGGGGGGCGGGAGAGCAGTTCTTC. Encoded protein: CASGPGGAGEQFF.

The chain combines TRBV6-2 or TRBV6-3 with TRBJ2-7; TRBD1 agrees at 8 bases. CDR1 and CDR2 from the germline V gene are MNHEY and SVGEGT. V gave up 0 bases and J gave up 3 bases; unmatched junction bases: 7. This CDR3 has 16 amino acids. CDR3 in amino acids: CASSYSTGQVHYEQYV. In DNA form, the CDR3 reads TGTGCCAGCAGTTACTCAACGGGACAGGTCCACTACGAGCAGTACGTC.

This chain connects TRBV6-5 to TRBJ2-7; 9 bases line up with TRBD1. The germline CDR1 and CDR2 sequences are MNHEY and SVGAGI. J was trimmed by 6 bases and V by 5 bases; bases with no gene match: 11. The CDR3 covers 15 residues. The CDR3 reads CASSHPGQGVFEQYV. CDR3 nucleotide sequence: TGTGCCAGCAGTCACCCGGGACAGGGAGTCTTCGAGCAGTACGTC.